These 28 T cell receptor beta chains were all obtained from the same sample, sequenced in a study of somatic mutations in cytotoxic T cells in rheumatoid arthritis. Clones were sequenced by immunoSEQ multiplex PCR, and TCRdb holds only the in-frame ones, with some missing. The profile shows 6,500 to 7,000 clones, around 72% of them singletons. Sequencing was performed on CD8+ T cells sorted from blood. Receptor source: a woman aged 60 to 75 in good health.

This clone came up a few times. V gene TRBV7-9 combines with J gene TRBJ1-5; a weak D match, TRBD1 (5 bases). The CDR3 is made up of 15 amino acids. V lost 5 bases to trimming and J lost 2 bases, with 13 bases between them. Germline V gene sequence: CDR1 SEHNR, CDR2 FQNEAQ (reference sequence). The CDR3: CASSPVGGGNQPQHF. In DNA, the CDR3 is TGTGCCAGCAGCCCCGTGGGGGGGGGCAATCAGCCCCAGCATTTT.

This chain uses TRBV10-3 with TRBJ2-4; 9 bases map to TRBD2. Trimming at V came to 3 bases and at J to 0 bases, leaving 9 bases not matched to a gene. Per the germline V gene, CDR1 is ENHRY and CDR2 is SYGVKD. The CDR3 totals 18 residues. CDR3 in amino acids: CAISDPFLAGEAKNIQYF. As DNA, the CDR3 is TGTGCCATCAGTGACCCCTTCTTAGCGGGAGAAGCCAAAAACATTCAGTACTTC.

V usage is TRBV10-3 and J usage is TRBJ1-1, with D possibly TRBD1 on 6 matching bases. The V and J ends lost 7 bases and 3 bases respectively, with 9 bases between them. Germline V lookup: CDR1 ENHRY, CDR2 SYGVKD. This CDR3 has 12 amino acids. CDR3 amino acids: CAITRGDTEAFF. For the CDR3, the DNA is TGTGCCATCACCAGGGGTGACACTGAAGCTTTCTTT.

The V gene is TRBV13, the J gene TRBJ1-2, with 7 bases fitting TRBD1. The V gene's germline CDR1 is PRHDT and CDR2 FYEKMQ (reference sequence). J was trimmed by 4 bases and V by 5 bases; bases with no gene match: 10. The CDR3 length is 15 residues. Here the CDR3 reads CASSLMTGWAYGYTF. The CDR3 coding sequence is TGTGCCAGCAGCCTGATGACAGGGTGGGCCTATGGCTACACCTTC.

This sequence joins TRBV11-2 and TRBJ1-5; 7 bases map to TRBD1. The CDR3 totals 14 residues. V lost 8 bases and J lost 0; bases outside the gene matches: 4. Germline V gene lookup returns CDR1 SGHAT and CDR2 FQNNGV. Here the CDR3 DNA reads TGTGCCAGCCGGGACAGCGATAGCAATCAGCCCCAGCATTTT. Translated, it gives CASRDSDSNQPQHF.

This clone was recorded once. This rearrangement joins TRBV19 to TRBJ1-5; D not certain. Trimming shortened V by 3 bases and J by 0 bases, and 6 bases separated the two germline ends. Germline lookup yields CDR1 LNHDA and CDR2 SQIVND (reference sequence). The CDR3 sequence is 14 residues long. CDR3 DNA: TGTGCCAGTAGTATGGGCTTTAGCAATCAGCCCCAGCATTTT. Protein sequence: CASSMGFSNQPQHF.

The V call is TRBV28, the J call TRBJ1-2; 9 bases are shared with TRBD1. This CDR3 has 14 residues. V shed 8 bases and J 4 bases; nucleotides not matched to a gene: 8. Per the germline V gene, CDR1 is MDHEN and CDR2 is SYDVKM. The DNA of the CDR3 is TGTGCCAGCGGGGGACAGGGTTACATCTATGGCTACACCTTC. This codes for CASGGQGYIYGYTF.

The chain employs TRBV4-3 and TRBJ2-7, with D perhaps matching TRBD1 (5 bases). V gave up 0 bases and J gave up 6 bases, with 9 bases separating them. The germline V gene has CDR1 LGHNA and CDR2 YSLEER. The CDR3 length is 13 residues. The CDR3 region is CASSQEEGAEQYF. CDR3 nucleotides: TGCGCCAGCAGCCAAGAAGAAGGGGCCGAGCAGTACTTC.

The chain is built from TRBV25-1 and TRBJ1-1; D might be TRBD1 (5 bases). Trimming took 2 bases from V and 3 from J, leaving 10 bases between them. Germline CDR1 is MGHDK and CDR2 is SYGVNS. CDR3 size: 14 residues. This CDR3 is CASSEEGRYTEAFF. In nucleotides, the CDR3 is TGTGCCAGCAGTGAAGAGGGGAGGTACACTGAAGCTTTCTTT.

The rearrangement uses TRBV4-1 and TRBJ2-3; TRBD1 agrees at 7 bases. V dropped 1 base and J dropped 3; count of bases not matched to a gene: 4. This CDR3 is built from 15 residues. Per germline, CDR1 MGHRA and CDR2 YSYEKL. The CDR3 DNA is TGCGCCAGCAGCCAAGGGGGACAGTTTACAGATACGCAGTATTTT. As protein: CASSQGGQFTDTQYF.

This sequence joins TRBV9 and TRBJ2-7; TRBD2 aligns across 12 bases. The CDR3 extends over 15 amino acids. Trimming at V came to 4 bases and at J to 3 bases, leaving 5 bases not matched to a gene. The germline V gene encodes CDR1 SGDLS and CDR2 YYNGEE. The CDR3 loop is CASSKGTSGYYEQYF. CDR3 coding DNA: TGTGCCAGCAGCAAGGGGACTAGCGGGTACTACGAGCAGTACTTC.

The chain carries TRBV7-8 and TRBJ2-3; 10 nucleotides align to TRBD2. CDR3 size: 16 residues. Germline trimming cut 5 bases from V and 2 bases from J; bases unmatched to any gene: 7. Germline CDR1 and CDR2: SGHVS and FQNEAQ. CDR3 sequence reads: CASSPVLAGDTDTQYF. Here the CDR3 DNA reads TGTGCCAGCAGCCCCGTGCTAGCGGGAGACACAGATACGCAGTATTTT. The full variable domain, its missing parts supplied by reference TRBV7-8 and TRBJ2-3, is GAGVSQSPRYKVAKRGQDVALRCDPISGHVSLFWYQQALGQGPEFLTYFQNEAQLDKSGLPSDRFFAERPEGSVSTLKIQRTQQEDSAVYLCASSPVLAGDTDTQYFGPGTRLTVL.

This clone appeared a few times. The rearrangement links TRBV7-9 to TRBJ2-7, with D tentatively TRBD1 (5 bases). The CDR3 contains 11 residues. With 5 bases removed from V and 4 bases from J, the gap between germline ends came to 6 bases. Germline V gives CDR1 SEHNR, CDR2 FQNEAQ (reference sequence). The CDR3 spells CASSTGYEQYF. The CDR3 nucleotides read TGTGCCAGCAGCACAGGTTACGAGCAGTACTTC.

The chain combines TRBV11-2 with TRBJ2-3; maybe TRBD1 (6 bases). This CDR3 is built from 16 residues. Germline-derived CDR1 and CDR2 are SGHAT and FQNNGV. V dropped 1 base and J dropped 2 bases, with 13 bases sitting between them. The CDR3 protein is CASSLGRGTHTDTQYF. CDR3 sequence (DNA): TGTGCCAGCAGCTTAGGTAGGGGGACCCACACAGATACGCAGTATTTT.

CDR3 protein: CASSRGQATGELFF. In nucleotides, the CDR3 is TGTGCCAGCAGCCGAGGACAAGCCACCGGGGAGCTGTTTTTT. The chain employs TRBV7-3 and TRBJ2-2, with D tentatively TRBD1 (5 bases). The V and J ends lost 5 bases and 4 bases respectively, with 11 bases between them. CDR1 SGHTA and CDR2 FQGTGA come from the germline V gene. The CDR3 runs 14 residues.

A single count supports this clone. The chain employs TRBV19 and TRBJ2-7, with 10 bases that match TRBD2. Trimming cost V 6 bases and J 2 bases; bases outside gene matches: 4. CDR1 is LNHDA, CDR2 SQIVND, per germline (reference sequence). CDR3 length: 14 amino acids. CDR3 sequence: CASSRLAGTYEQYF. Written as DNA, the CDR3 is TGTGCCAGTAGCCGACTAGCGGGTACCTACGAGCAGTACTTC.

The chain has TRBV12-5 and TRBJ1-3; TRBD1 matches 7 bases. The germline V gene has CDR1 LGHNT and CDR2 FRNRAP. The junction had 10 bases not matched to a gene; V was cut back by 2 bases and J by 3 bases. The CDR3 consists of 17 residues. The CDR3 is CASGLTGAAALGNTIYF. CDR3 DNA: TGTGCTAGTGGTTTGACAGGGGCGGCGGCTCTTGGAAACACCATATATTTT. Full variable domain (outside the CDR3, taken from reference TRBV12-5 and TRBJ1-3): DARVTQTPRHKVTEMGQEVTMRCQPILGHNTVFWYRQTMMQGLELLAYFRNRAPLDDSGMPKDRFSAEMPDATLATLKIQPSEPRDSAVYFCASGLTGAAALGNTIYFGEGSWLTVV.

The CDR3 nucleotides read TGTGCCTCAGAAGGGGGAGGGGGGTTCAGCTATGGCTACACCTTC. This sequence encodes CASEGGGGFSYGYTF. The chain has TRBV25-1 and TRBJ1-2; TRBD1 might be the D (6 bases). Germline CDR1 MGHDK, CDR2 SYGVNS. The CDR3 loop spans 15 amino acids. V was shortened by 11 bases and J by 4 bases, with 23 bases between the two germline ends.

The genes are TRBV6-5 and TRBJ2-7, with 11 bases that match TRBD1. This CDR3 comprises 15 residues. The V gene end was trimmed by 8 bases and the J gene end by 0 bases; junction bases not matched to a gene: 6. Germline V gene lookup returns CDR1 MNHEY and CDR2 SVGAGI. In nucleotides, the CDR3 is TGTGCCAGCCATCCCGGGACAGGGGGCTCCTACGAGCAGTACTTC. Amino acids: CASHPGTGGSYEQYF.

V and J are TRBV10-3 and TRBJ2-2; the match to TRBD2 covers 9 bases. Germline-derived CDR1 and CDR2 are ENHRY and SYGVKD. The CDR3 is 16 amino acids. The J segment lost 2 bases and the V segment lost 11 bases, leaving 12 bases of the junction unmatched. DNA of the CDR3: TGTGCCGTCCGCCCAGAAGCGGGAGGTAACACCGGGGAGCTGTTTTTT. Protein sequence: CAVRPEAGGNTGELFF.

The chain recombines TRBV4-3 with TRBJ2-2; perhaps TRBD1 as D (6 bases). V was cut by 0 bases and J by 6 bases, with 20 bases left in between. CDR3 size: 18 residues. The germline V gene encodes CDR1 LGHNA and CDR2 YSLEER. CDR3 sequence: CASSQDPVPLTGPGELFF. The CDR3 DNA follows: TGCGCCAGCAGCCAAGATCCCGTACCACTGACAGGCCCCGGGGAGCTGTTTTTT.

V gene TRBV7-6 combines with J gene TRBJ1-6, with D unclear. V lost 5 bases and J lost 5, with 13 bases in between. Germline lookup yields CDR1 SGHVS and CDR2 FNYEAQ. The CDR3 totals 15 residues. In DNA, the CDR3 is TGTGCCAGCAGCCCCTCGCTAACAGATAATTCACCCCTCCACTTT. It is translated as CASSPSLTDNSPLHF.

This chain's CDR3 is CASSFGGSPYEQYF. Here the CDR3 DNA reads TGTGCCAGCAGCTTTGGGGGGAGCCCCTACGAGCAGTACTTC. The V call is TRBV7-9, the J call TRBJ2-7; TRBD2 is a possible D gene (6 bases). Deletions cut 3 bases from V and 2 bases from J, with 11 bases between. Per the germline V gene, CDR1 is SEHNR and CDR2 is FQNEAQ (reference sequence). This CDR3 is built from 14 residues. Based on the CDR3 plus reference TRBV7-9 and TRBJ2-7, the full variable domain is DTGVSQNPRHKITKRGQNVTFRCDPISEHNRLYWYRQTLGQGPEFLTYFQNEAQLEKSRLLSDRFSAERPKGSFSTLEIQRTEQGDSAMYLCASSFGGSPYEQYFGPGTRLTVT.

The chain uses TRBV28 and TRBJ2-4, with D possibly TRBD1 on 7 matching bases. Trimming removed 5 bases from V and 0 bases from J, with 17 bases in between. Germline lookup yields CDR1 MDHEN and CDR2 SYDVKM. The CDR3 sequence is 17 residues long. The CDR3 bases are TGTGCCAGCAGTACACTAACAGGGGACTTAGCCAAAAACATTCAGTACTTC. As protein: CASSTLTGDLAKNIQYF.

This clone turned up a few times. This chain links TRBV29-1 with TRBJ2-7, with D hard to call. Germline CDR1 and CDR2: SQVTM and ANQGSEA. V dropped 4 bases and J dropped 5 bases, with 24 bases sitting between them. The CDR3 is 16 amino acids. DNA for the CDR3: TGCAGCGTTGTACTACGGCTACAAGAAGGTTACGACGAGCAGTACTTC. This codes for CSVVLRLQEGYDEQYF.

This clone occurred a few times. CDR3 residues: CSVGGGAVVNEQFF. The CDR3, as DNA: TGCAGCGTTGGCGGGGGGGCCGTTGTCAATGAGCAGTTCTTC. The chain carries TRBV29-1 and TRBJ2-1; TRBD2 matches 9 bases. In germline, CDR1 is SQVTM, CDR2 ANQGSEA. J was trimmed by 6 bases and V by 4 bases; bases with no gene match: 7. This CDR3 has 14 residues.

This chain links TRBV30 with TRBJ1-2, with 9 positions matching TRBD1. Germline values: CDR1 GTSNPN, CDR2 SVGIG (reference sequence). This CDR3 comprises 15 residues. The trim removed 0 bases at V and 8 bases at J, leaving 10 bases unmatched. Here the CDR3 DNA reads TGTGCCTGGAGTGTACAGGATTGGACAGGGGACGGCTACACCTTC. Its translation is CAWSVQDWTGDGYTF. Drawing the rest from reference TRBV30 and TRBJ1-2, the complete variable domain is SQTIHQWPATLVQPVGSPLSLECTVEGTSNPNLYWYRQAAGRGLQLLFYSVGIGQISSEVPQNLSASRPQDRQFILSSKKLLLSDSGFYLCAWSVQDWTGDGYTFGSGTRLTVV.

This chain links TRBV27 with TRBJ1-3; 9 bases map to TRBD1. The germline V gene encodes CDR1 MNHEY and CDR2 SMNVEV (reference sequence). Trimming took 0 bases from V and 2 from J; bases not matched to a gene: 2. The CDR3 has 16 amino acids. Written as DNA, the CDR3 is TGTGCCAGCAGTTTATCAGGGACAGGGACTGGAAACACCATATATTTT. This codes for CASSLSGTGTGNTIYF.